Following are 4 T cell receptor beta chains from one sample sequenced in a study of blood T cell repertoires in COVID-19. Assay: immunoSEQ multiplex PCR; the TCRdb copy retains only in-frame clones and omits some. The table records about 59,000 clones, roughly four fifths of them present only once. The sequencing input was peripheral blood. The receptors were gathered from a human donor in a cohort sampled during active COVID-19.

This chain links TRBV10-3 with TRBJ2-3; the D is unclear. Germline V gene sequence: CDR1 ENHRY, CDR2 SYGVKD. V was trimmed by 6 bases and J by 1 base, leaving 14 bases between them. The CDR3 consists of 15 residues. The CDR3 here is CAIRSTGTGTDTQYF. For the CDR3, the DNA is TGTGCCATCAGGAGTACCGGTACGGGCACAGATACGCAGTATTTT.

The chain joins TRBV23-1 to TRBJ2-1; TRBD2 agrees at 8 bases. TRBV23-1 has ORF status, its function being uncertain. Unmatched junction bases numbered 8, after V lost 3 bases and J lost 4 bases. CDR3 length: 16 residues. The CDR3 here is CASSQSSGSRYNEQFF. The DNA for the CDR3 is TGCGCCAGCAGTCAGTCGAGCGGGAGTAGGTACAATGAGCAGTTCTTC.

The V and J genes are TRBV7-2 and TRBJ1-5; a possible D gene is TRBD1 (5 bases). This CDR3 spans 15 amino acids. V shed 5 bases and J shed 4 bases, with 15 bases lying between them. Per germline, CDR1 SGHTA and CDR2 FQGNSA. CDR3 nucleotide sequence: TGTGCCAGCAGCCCTCGCGGAGCAGGGAATCAGCCCCAGCATTTT. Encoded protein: CASSPRGAGNQPQHF.

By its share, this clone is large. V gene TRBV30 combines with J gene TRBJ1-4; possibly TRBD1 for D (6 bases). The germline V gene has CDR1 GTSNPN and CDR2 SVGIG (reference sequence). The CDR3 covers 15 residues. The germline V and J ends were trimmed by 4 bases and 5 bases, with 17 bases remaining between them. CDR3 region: CAWKDREALNEKLFF. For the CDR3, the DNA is TGTGCCTGGAAGGACAGAGAGGCTTTAAATGAAAAACTGTTTTTT. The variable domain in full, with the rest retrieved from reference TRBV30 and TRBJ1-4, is SQTIHQWPATLVQPVGSPLSLECTVEGTSNPNLYWYRQAAGRGLQLLFYSVGIGQISSEVPQNLSASRPQDRQFILSSKKLLLSDSGFYLCAWKDREALNEKLFFGSGTQLSVL.